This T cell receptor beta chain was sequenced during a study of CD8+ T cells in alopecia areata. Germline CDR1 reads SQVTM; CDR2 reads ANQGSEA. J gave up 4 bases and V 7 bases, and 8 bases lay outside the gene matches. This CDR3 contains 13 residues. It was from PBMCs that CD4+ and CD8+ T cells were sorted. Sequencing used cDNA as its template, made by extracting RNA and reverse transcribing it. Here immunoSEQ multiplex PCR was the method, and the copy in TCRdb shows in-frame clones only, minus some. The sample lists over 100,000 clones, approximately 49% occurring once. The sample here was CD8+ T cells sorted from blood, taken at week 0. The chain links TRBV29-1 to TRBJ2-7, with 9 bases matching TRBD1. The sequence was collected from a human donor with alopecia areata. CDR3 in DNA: TGCAGCGCCAGGACAGGGGAGGGGTACGAGCAGTACTTC. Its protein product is CSARTGEGYEQYF.